This TCR beta chain was recorded in a study of vaccination and CD4 T cells after COVID-19. Concerning this clonotype: The target antigen is unknown.

Treatment described: roughly 10-day PBMC culture with coronavirus spike peptide pools or control peptides (ViraFEST assay). Prior to the COVID-19 pandemic (2011-2018), the unexposed donor's CD4+ T cells were collected. V was pared by 5 bases and J by 2 bases, with 21 bases between. The CDR3 is 17 residues long. CDR1 and CDR2 from the germline V gene are SEHNR and FQNEAQ (reference sequence). With the Oncomine TCR Beta short-read assay, DNA from cultured CD4+ T cells was sequenced. TCRdb independently ran MiXCR on the PCR reads; one entry per CDR3 protein. The sample records 4,900 or so distinct CDR3 sequences, roughly 30% being singletons.

This chain links TRBV7-9 with TRBJ1-2, with D perhaps matching TRBD1 (5 bases). The specimen sequenced was CD4+ T cells from blood, cultured in vitro. The receptor's source is a human donor in good health. As DNA, the CDR3 is TGTGCCAGCAGCCGAGGTGGGTCGGGACGATCCAACTATGGCTACACCTTC. Translation: CASSRGGSGRSNYGYTF. The variable domain in full, completed from reference TRBV7-9 and TRBJ1-2, reads DTGVSQNPRHKITKRGQNVTFRCDPISEHNRLYWYRQTLGQGPEFLTYFQNEAQLEKSRLLSDRFSAERPKGSFSTLEIQRTEQGDSAMYLCASSRGGSGRSNYGYTFGSGTRLTVV.